This T cell receptor (beta chain) was documented in a study of blood T cell repertoires in COVID-19. In the original analysis: Reference gene primer amplification gave estimated nucleated cell counts. The table came from immunoSEQ multiplex PCR; TCRdb's copy has only in-frame clones and leaves some out. That table supplies the V and J calls and clone size; D and trimming were determined from the DNA. The repertoire holds 70,000 to 100,000 clones, almost 85% seen once, with 6% to 7.5% in the top ten. V lost 6 bases and J 0 bases, leaving 9 bases between the germline ends. The CDR3 is made up of 13 amino acids.

Sample: peripheral blood. V is TRBV12-3 or TRBV12-4 and J is TRBJ2-7; tentatively, D is TRBD1 (5 bases). The clonotype was recovered from a man aged 45 to 65 with active or convalescent COVID-19. Here the CDR3 reads CASRSDSSYEQYF. Written as DNA, the CDR3 is TGTGCCAGCAGATCTGACAGCTCCTACGAGCAGTACTTC.